The sequence of this T cell receptor (beta chain) was determined in a study of blood T cell repertoires in COVID-19. The data were produced by immunoSEQ multiplex PCR, yet TCRdb's version contains in-frame clones alone and is incomplete. The sample contains around 220,000 clones, roughly 82% of which appear only once. The sequence was collected from a woman of 80 years or more with active or convalescent COVID-19. The sample was peripheral blood.

CDR3 amino acids: CASSLEGGRITDTQYF. The CDR3 nucleotides are TGCGCCAGCAGCTTGGAGGGCGGGAGAATTACAGATACGCAGTATTTT. The rearrangement links TRBV5-1 to TRBJ2-3, with TRBD2 matching over 7 bases. Unmatched junction bases numbered 7, after V lost 0 bases and J lost 3 bases. Germline V gives CDR1 SGHRS, CDR2 YFSETQ. This CDR3 is 16 amino acids long.